The next 21 T cell receptor beta chains were all read from a single sample in a study of cytomegalovirus exposure and HLA in healthy donors. Primers for the PCR totalled 60 Vbeta and 13 Jbeta. Method: immunoSEQ multiplex PCR; TCRdb's copy keeps in-frame clones and lacks some. The data contain approximately 190,000 clones, roughly 81% of them seen just once; the ten biggest clones take up approximately 2%. Sample: PBMCs. The receptors were sampled from a woman aged 30 to 39 in good health and CMV-seropositive.

The chain recombines TRBV4-2 with TRBJ2-7; D ambiguous. Germline assignment: CDR1 LGHNA and CDR2 YNFKEQ. CDR3 length: 16 residues. V shed 1 base and J shed 1 base, with 14 bases lying between them. This chain's CDR3 is CASSQALLMTSYEQYF. The CDR3 nucleotides are TGTGCCAGCAGCCAAGCGTTATTAATGACATCCTACGAGCAGTACTTC.

This chain links TRBV20-1 with TRBJ2-5; D gene uncertain. The V end was cut by 5 bases, the J end by 5 bases, with 6 bases between. Looked up from germline, CDR1 is DFQATT and CDR2 is SNEGSKA (reference sequence). This CDR3 spans 10 amino acids. In DNA, the CDR3 is TGCAGTGCTCAGAGGGAGACCCAGTACTTC. It yields the protein CSAQRETQYF.

The rearrangement links TRBV6-5 to TRBJ1-1, with D possibly TRBD1 on 6 matching bases. The CDR3 totals 13 residues. CDR1 MNHEY and CDR2 SVGAGI come from the germline V gene. V gave up 6 bases and J gave up 4 bases, with 12 bases separating them. Here the CDR3 DNA reads TGTGCCAGCAGAAAGAAACAGGGCACTGAAGCTTTCTTT. The encoded protein is CASRKKQGTEAFF.

This chain connects TRBV19 to TRBJ2-1, with 8 bases identical to TRBD2. The length of the CDR3 is 15 residues. Germline V gives CDR1 LNHDA, CDR2 SQIVND (reference sequence). V shed 9 bases and J 6 bases; nucleotides not matched to a gene: 13. The CDR3 loop reads CARPVPGGPGNEQFF. The CDR3 bases are TGTGCCAGACCTGTTCCGGGGGGGCCAGGCAATGAGCAGTTCTTC.

The genes are TRBV15 and TRBJ2-7; D is possibly TRBD2 (6 bases). The CDR3 is 14 residues long. The V end was cut by 4 bases, the J end by 6 bases, with 16 bases between. Germline V gives CDR1 LNHNV, CDR2 YYDKDF (reference sequence). CDR3 protein: CATSKGDVAVEQYF. The CDR3 coding sequence is TGTGCCACCAGCAAGGGAGACGTAGCGGTCGAGCAGTACTTC.

V is TRBV2 and J is TRBJ1-5, with 11 bases lining up with TRBD1. CDR3 length equals 15 residues. Trimming cost V 6 bases and J 7 bases; bases outside gene matches: 8. Per germline, CDR1 SNHLY and CDR2 FYNNEI. CDR3 bases: TGTGCCAGCAGCGACCTCGGGACAGGGGGGCAGCCCCAGCATTTT. Translated: CASSDLGTGGQPQHF.

This clone has a handful of counts. The rearrangement uses TRBV10-1 and TRBJ2-5, with 7 bases matching TRBD1. The trim removed 0 bases at V and 2 bases at J, leaving 6 bases unmatched. The CDR3 loop spans 16 amino acids. The V gene's germline CDR1 is WNHNN and CDR2 SYGVQD (reference sequence). This CDR3 reads CASSESGGERQETQYF. The CDR3 bases are TGCGCCAGCAGTGAGTCAGGGGGCGAGAGGCAAGAGACCCAGTACTTC.

This chain connects TRBV6-1 to TRBJ2-5; the match to TRBD2 covers 7 bases. Trimming cost V 6 bases and J 7 bases; bases outside gene matches: 11. The CDR3 extends over 14 amino acids. Per the germline V gene, CDR1 is MNHNS and CDR2 is SASEGT. CDR3 residues: CASRNLAGVVTQYF. In DNA form, the CDR3 reads TGTGCCAGCAGGAACCTGGCGGGGGTGGTGACCCAGTACTTC.

The J gene is TRBJ1-2, the V gene TRBV7-2, with TRBD1 as a possible D gene (5 bases). CDR1 SGHTA and CDR2 FQGNSA come from the germline V gene. The CDR3 has 15 residues. Trimming shortened V by 0 bases and J by 3 bases, and 11 bases separated the two germline ends. As DNA, the CDR3 is TGTGCCAGCAGCTTAGCAGGGGCGGTGGACTATGGCTACACCTTC. Its protein is CASSLAGAVDYGYTF.

V and J are TRBV16 and TRBJ1-5, with no clear D. The V and J ends lost 0 bases and 4 bases respectively, with 7 bases between them. The CDR3 sequence is 14 residues long. CDR1 is KGHSY, CDR2 FQNENV, per germline. The CDR3 region has the DNA TGTGCCAGCAGCCAATCGGGAGGGAATCAGCCCCAGCATTTT. It is translated as CASSQSGGNQPQHF.

In its sample, this clone was seen once. The rearrangement uses TRBV6-1 and TRBJ2-7; 13 bases line up with TRBD2. The CDR3 loop spans 15 amino acids. The trim removed 5 bases at V and 7 bases at J, leaving 8 bases unmatched. CDR1 and CDR2 from the germline V gene are MNHNS and SASEGT. The CDR3 DNA reads TGTGCCAGCAGTCCACTACTAGCGGGAGGGTCGGAGCAGTACTTC. It is translated as CASSPLLAGGSEQYF.

V is TRBV14 and J is TRBJ2-1; 12 nucleotides line up with TRBD2. The CDR3 runs to 23 residues. Losses at the gene ends were 0 bases for V and 0 bases for J; bases not matched to a gene: 18. Germline V gives CDR1 SGHDN, CDR2 FVKESK. The CDR3: CASSQDSRMGLAGYQSSYNEQFF. CDR3 coding DNA: TGTGCCAGCAGCCAAGATAGCCGAATGGGACTAGCGGGTTACCAGAGCTCCTACAATGAGCAGTTCTTC.

About this clone: Other nucleotide sequences in the sample specify the same CDR3. The CDR3 nucleotides are TGTGCCAGCAGCTCTGGGACAGCCAACACCGGGGAGCTGTTTTTT. This translates into CASSSGTANTGELFF. The chain combines TRBV7-6 with TRBJ2-2, with 7 bases that match TRBD1. Per germline, CDR1 SGHVS and CDR2 FNYEAQ. This CDR3 spans 15 amino acids. Germline trimming cut 4 bases from V and 2 bases from J; bases unmatched to any gene: 4.

The rearrangement joins TRBV6-5 to TRBJ2-2, with D perhaps TRBD2 (5 bases). Between the trimmed V and J ends, which lost 10 bases and 3 bases, there was a span of 15 bases. The germline CDR1 and CDR2 sequences are MNHEY and SVGAGI. The CDR3 consists of 14 residues. The DNA of the CDR3 is TGTGCCACCCTAGGCTCGCGGGACACCGGGGAGCTGTTTTTT. Protein sequence: CATLGSRDTGELFF.

V gene TRBV5-1 combines with J gene TRBJ2-5; 9 bases map to TRBD2. This CDR3 spans 15 amino acids. V lost 2 bases to trimming and J lost 1 base; unmatched junction nucleotides: 3. Looked up from germline, CDR1 is SGHRS and CDR2 is YFSETQ. CDR3 coding DNA: TGCGCCAGCAGCTTAAGCGGGGGGACCCAAGAGACCCAGTACTTC. The encoded protein is CASSLSGGTQETQYF.

The rearrangement links TRBV6-6 to TRBJ2-5, with 10 positions matching TRBD1. CDR3 size: 16 residues. Per the germline V gene, CDR1 is MNHNY and CDR2 is SVGAGI (reference sequence). V shed 0 bases and J 5 bases; nucleotides not matched to a gene: 6. This CDR3 is CASSYSPGQGSETQYF. Written as DNA, the CDR3 is TGTGCCAGCAGTTACTCTCCGGGACAGGGGTCGGAGACCCAGTACTTC.

The chain carries TRBV15 and TRBJ1-4, with D possibly being TRBD1 (6 bases). The germline gives CDR1 LNHNV, CDR2 YYDKDF (reference sequence). Trimming left V 1 base short and J 8 bases short, with 17 bases between. The CDR3 length is 16 residues. CDR3 sequence (DNA): TGTGCCACCAGCAGAGGGGAACAGGGAATGTGGGAAAAACTGTTTTTT. It encodes CATSRGEQGMWEKLFF. Drawing the rest from reference TRBV15 and TRBJ1-4, the complete variable domain is DAMVIQNPRYQVTQFGKPVTLSCSQTLNHNVMYWYQQKSSQAPKLLFHYYDKDFNNEADTPDNFQSRRPNTSFCFLDIRSPGLGDTAMYLCATSRGEQGMWEKLFFGSGTQLSVL.

The rearrangement links TRBV7-2 to TRBJ1-2, with D maybe TRBD1 (6 bases). This CDR3 spans 14 amino acids. Germline lookup yields CDR1 SGHTA and CDR2 FQGNSA. Trimming took 7 bases from V and 4 from J, leaving 16 bases between them. In DNA form, the CDR3 reads TGTGCCAGCACCCTTACAGGGTCCGGCTATGGCTACACCTTC. This encodes CASTLTGSGYGYTF.

V usage is TRBV10-3 and J usage is TRBJ2-5; 9 bases are a match to TRBD2. The last part of the DNA fits TRBJ2-7 better; the J call may be wrong. The length of the CDR3 is 16 residues. Germline-derived CDR1 and CDR2 are ENHRY and SYGVKD. CDR3 sequence: CAISTPGLARSYEQYF. DNA of the CDR3: TGTGCCATCAGTACCCCCGGACTAGCGCGCTCCTACGAGCAGTACTTC.

This chain connects TRBV9 to TRBJ2-3, with 9 bases identical to TRBD2. CDR3 size: 15 residues. V was pared by 4 bases and J by 3 bases, with 6 bases of the junction left unmatched. The V gene's germline CDR1 is SGDLS and CDR2 YYNGEE. The chain's CDR3 is CASSHRTSETDTQYF. CDR3 DNA sequence: TGTGCCAGCAGCCACAGGACTAGCGAGACAGATACGCAGTATTTT.

The rearrangement joins TRBV4-3 to TRBJ2-5, with D possibly matching TRBD2 (6 bases). Germline CDR1 and CDR2: LGHNA and YSLEER. The CDR3 totals 16 residues. V was pared by 1 base and J by 5 bases, with 17 bases between. The CDR3 DNA reads as TGCGCCAGCAGCCAAGGGACGGTTAAGAGCGGGGAGACCCAGTACTTC. Residues: CASSQGTVKSGETQYF.